The entry below gives a single T cell receptor (beta chain) sequence along with its context. This entry belongs to a study of blood T cell repertoires in COVID-19. Looking at the study overall: Spain, Italy and the United States supplied samples that represented acute and convalescent COVID-19. PBMCs, B-cell-depleted T cells, or T cells provided the cDNA or gDNA that made up the material.

How the authors handled the data: Amplification with reference gene primers provided the estimates of nucleated cell counts. Sequencing was performed with immunoSEQ multiplex PCR; in TCRdb, only in-frame clones are kept and a portion is missing. Clonal size and the V and J genes are those of that table, whereas D and trimming came from the DNA. The sample carries roughly 380,000 clones, more than 75% recorded once. This CDR3 region has 14 residues. The V end lost 5 bases, the J end lost 8 bases, and 15 bases lay between the germline ends. Germline V lookup: CDR1 SGHAT, CDR2 FQNNGV. The sequenced sample was peripheral blood. The source of this sequence is a human donor with acute or convalescent COVID-19. The donor label of this sample is uncertain. The chain combines TRBV11-2 with TRBJ1-4, with D tentatively TRBD1 (6 bases). The CDR3 bases are TGTGCCAGCAGCCTACAACAGGGAGTGGAAAAACTGTTTTTT. Its translation: CASSLQQGVEKLFF.